The following is a T cell receptor (beta chain) sequence with its context. The CDR3 covers 15 residues. The V segment lost 3 bases and the J segment 7 bases; nucleotides outside the gene matches: 6. In germline, CDR1 is LNHDA, CDR2 SQIVND (reference sequence). This entry is derived from a study of blood T cell repertoires in COVID-19. Study-wide background: COVID-19 samples from acute and convalescent phases originated in the United States, Italy and Spain.

Measured with immunoSEQ multiplex PCR; TCRdb has only the in-frame clones, and not every one. The repertoire holds fewer than 200,000 clones, approximately 80% seen once, with 22% in the top ten. The source material was peripheral blood. This TCR was sampled from an elderly woman with acute or convalescent COVID-19. The chain carries TRBV19 and TRBJ2-4; 10 bases fit TRBD2. Written as DNA, the CDR3 is TGTGCCAGTAGTATCTCGACTAGCGGGTACAACATTCAGTACTTC. As protein: CASSISTSGYNIQYF.